This entry is about one TCR beta chain. Libraries were prepared by immunoSEQ multiplex PCR; TCRdb keeps only in-frame clonotypes and omits some of them. The data show about 40,000 clones, with roughly 88% seen just once and roughly an eighth held by the top ten. The source of the sample is a study of blood T cell repertoires in COVID-19. In the study overall: There were acute and convalescent COVID-19 samples, and they came from the United States, Italy and Spain.

CDR1 is ENHRY, CDR2 SYGVKD, per germline. The CDR3 covers 16 residues. The V segment lost 6 bases and the J segment 3 bases; nucleotides outside the gene matches: 7. Sample: peripheral blood. The clonotype was recovered from a man in his 70s with acute or convalescent COVID-19. The J gene is TRBJ2-7, the V gene TRBV10-3, with TRBD2 matching over 14 bases. The CDR3 region is CAIRGTSGREVYEQYF. The CDR3 nucleotides read TGTGCCATCAGGGGGACTAGCGGGAGAGAGGTCTACGAGCAGTACTTC.